This is a list of T cell receptor beta chains from one sample in a study of control samples from healthy donors and cancer patients. Profiling relied on immunoSEQ multiplex PCR, and the TCRdb table lists in-frame clones only, not all of them. The data show under 65,000 clones, 90% seen once. Sequencing used PBMCs. The receptors here all came from a woman aged 45 to 65 with colorectal cancer. CDR3s include the opening cysteine and the closing phenylalanine or tryptophan. A D gene is named only where the DNA matches it firmly. Expanded clones are given a class, and other clones once, few, many or no size at all.

>TRBJ2-1|TRBV28|TRBD2|NA
CASSPQLAGVNNEQFF
TGTGCCAGCAGTCCCCAGCTAGCGGGAGTGAACAATGAGCAGTTCTTC
>TRBJ2-3|TRBV3-1/TRBV3-2|TRBD2|NA
CASTDLRASGGRTDTQYF
TGTGCCAGCACCGATCTCCGGGCTAGCGGGGGGCGCACAGATACGCAGTATTTT
>TRBJ2-6|TRBV7-6|TRBD2|NA
CASSLLAEVSGGANVLTF
TGTGCCAGCAGCTTACTAGCGGAGGTCTCTGGTGGGGCCAACGTCCTGACTTTC
>TRBJ2-7|TRBV7-2|NA|NA
CASTTSHEQYF
TGTGCCAGCACCACTTCACACGAGCAGTACTTC
>TRBJ1-1|TRBV19|NA|NA
CASSSTGDTEAFF
TGTGCCAGTAGTAGTACTGGGGACACTGAAGCTTTCTTT
>TRBJ1-1|TRBV28|NA|NA
CASSPFWVASPEAFF
TGTGCCAGCAGTCCGTTCTGGGTTGCGTCCCCTGAAGCTTTCTTT
>TRBJ1-1|TRBV7-9|NA|NA
CASLGGLRGAEAFF
TGTGCCAGCTTGGGGGGACTCCGAGGGGCTGAAGCTTTCTTT
>TRBJ1-2|TRBV29-1|TRBD1|NA
CSVGDSLNYGYTF
TGCAGCGTTGGGGACAGCCTTAACTATGGCTACACCTTC
>TRBJ2-1|TRBV10-3|NA|once
CAIRAGAPDEQFF
TGTGCCATCAGAGCTGGGGCGCCGGATGAGCAGTTCTTC
>TRBJ2-1|TRBV7-6|TRBD2|NA
CASSRTSGSEQFF
TGTGCCAGCAGCCGCACTAGCGGGAGTGAGCAGTTCTTC
>TRBJ1-4|TRBV15|NA|NA
CATSRLQESNEKLFF
TGTGCCACCAGCAGACTGCAAGAGAGTAATGAAAAACTGTTTTTT